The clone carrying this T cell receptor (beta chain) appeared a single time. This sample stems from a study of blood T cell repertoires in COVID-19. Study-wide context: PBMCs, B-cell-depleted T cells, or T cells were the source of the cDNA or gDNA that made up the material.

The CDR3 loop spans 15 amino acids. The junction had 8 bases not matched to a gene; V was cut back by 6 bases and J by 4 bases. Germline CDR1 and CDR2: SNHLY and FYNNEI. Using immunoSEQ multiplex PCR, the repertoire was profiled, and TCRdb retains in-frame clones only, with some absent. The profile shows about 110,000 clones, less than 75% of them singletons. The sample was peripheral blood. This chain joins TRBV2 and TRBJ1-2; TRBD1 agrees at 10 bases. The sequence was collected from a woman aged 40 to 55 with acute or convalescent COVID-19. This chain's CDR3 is CASSYGTGVSYGYTF. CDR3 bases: TGTGCCAGCAGCTATGGGACAGGGGTTAGCTATGGCTACACCTTC.